This TCR beta chain was recovered during a study of shared clonotypes between healthy human individuals. Deep-level settings were used for running the assay. Clones were sequenced by immunoSEQ multiplex PCR, and TCRdb holds only the in-frame ones, with some missing. Of over a million clones listed, about 80% were seen once; the top ten hold around 1.5%. The germline CDR1 and CDR2 sequences are SGDLS and YYNGEE. The CDR3 covers 15 residues. Trimming took 0 bases from V and 8 from J; bases not matched to a gene: 2. The chain has TRBV9 and TRBJ2-5; 15 positions match TRBD2. This receptor was identified in a man younger than 35 in good health. The specimen was memory CD4+ T cells sorted from blood. Subset here: CD45RA-negative fraction. The CDR3 here is CASSVGTSGRDTQYF. The DNA for the CDR3 is TGTGCCAGCAGCGTAGGGACTAGCGGGAGGGACACCCAGTACTTC.